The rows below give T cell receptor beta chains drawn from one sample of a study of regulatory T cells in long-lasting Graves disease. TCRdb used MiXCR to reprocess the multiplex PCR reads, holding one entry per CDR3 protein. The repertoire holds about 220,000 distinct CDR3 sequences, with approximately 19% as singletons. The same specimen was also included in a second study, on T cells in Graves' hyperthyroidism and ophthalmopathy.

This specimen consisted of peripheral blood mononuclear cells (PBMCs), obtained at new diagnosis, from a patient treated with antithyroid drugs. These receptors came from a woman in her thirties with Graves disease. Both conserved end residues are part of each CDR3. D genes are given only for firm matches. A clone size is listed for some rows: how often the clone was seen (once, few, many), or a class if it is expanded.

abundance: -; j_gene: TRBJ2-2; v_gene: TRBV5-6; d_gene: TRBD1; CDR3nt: TGTGCCAGCAGCTTGAACAGGGGGATCGGGGAGCTGTTTTTT; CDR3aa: CASSLNRGIGELFF
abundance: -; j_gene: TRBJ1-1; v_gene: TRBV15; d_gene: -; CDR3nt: TGTGCCACCAGCAGAGCGACGGGGGTCGGGAACACTGAAGCTTTCTTT; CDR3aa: CATSRATGVGNTEAFF
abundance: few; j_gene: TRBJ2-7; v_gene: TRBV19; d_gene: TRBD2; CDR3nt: TGTGCCAGTAGTATTAGCGGGAGAGGCCCCTACGAGCAGTACTTC; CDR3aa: CASSISGRGPYEQYF
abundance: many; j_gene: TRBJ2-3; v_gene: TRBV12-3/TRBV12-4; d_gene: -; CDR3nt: TGTGCCAGCAGTCACCGACAGCTAGATACGCAGTATTTT; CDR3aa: CASSHRQLDTQYF
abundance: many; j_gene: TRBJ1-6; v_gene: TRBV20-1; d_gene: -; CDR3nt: TGCAGTGCTAGATCGGAAGGGATAGGGTCACCCCTCCACTTT; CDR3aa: CSARSEGIGSPLHF
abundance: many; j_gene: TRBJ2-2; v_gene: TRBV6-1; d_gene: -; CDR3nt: TGTGCCAGCAGTAAACAGGGTAATCGGTTTGCCGGGGAGCTGTTTTTT; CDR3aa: CASSKQGNRFAGELFF
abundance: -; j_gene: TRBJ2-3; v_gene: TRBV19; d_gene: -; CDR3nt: TGTGCCAGTAGTATCCTCCCAGCGGCTAGCACAGATACGCAGTATTTT; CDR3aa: CASSILPAASTDTQYF
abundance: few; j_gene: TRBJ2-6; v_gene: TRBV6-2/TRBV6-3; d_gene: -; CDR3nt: TGTGCCAGCAGTTACTCAGAGGTTTTCTCTGGGGCCAACGTCCTGACTTTC; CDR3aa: CASSYSEVFSGANVLTF
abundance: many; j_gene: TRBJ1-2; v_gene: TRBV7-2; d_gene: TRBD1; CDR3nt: TGTGCCAGCAGCTTAGTGACAGGGGACTATGGCTACACCTTC; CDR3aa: CASSLVTGDYGYTF
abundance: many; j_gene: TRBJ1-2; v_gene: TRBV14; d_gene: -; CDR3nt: TGTGCCAGCAGCCAATGGGGACCGGGGGCCAACTATGGCTACACCTTC; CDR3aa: CASSQWGPGANYGYTF
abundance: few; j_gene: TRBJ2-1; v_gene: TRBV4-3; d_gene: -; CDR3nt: TGCGCCAGCAGCCAAGATCGGGCTACCTACAATGAGCAGTTCTTC; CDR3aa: CASSQDRATYNEQFF
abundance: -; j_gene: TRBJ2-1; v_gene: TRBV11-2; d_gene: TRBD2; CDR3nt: TGTGCCAGCAGCTTAAAGACTAGCGGGGGACCCGGTGAGCAGTTCTTC; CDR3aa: CASSLKTSGGPGEQFF
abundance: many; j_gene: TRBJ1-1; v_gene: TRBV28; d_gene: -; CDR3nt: TGTGCCAGCAGTTCCCCTTCCACCCTGAACACTGAAGCTTTCTTT; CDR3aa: CASSSPSTLNTEAFF
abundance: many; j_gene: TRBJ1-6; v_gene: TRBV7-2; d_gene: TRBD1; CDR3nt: TGTGCCAGCAGCTTAGCAGGGGGACAGGGGTACTCACCCCTCCACTTT; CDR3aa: CASSLAGGQGYSPLHF
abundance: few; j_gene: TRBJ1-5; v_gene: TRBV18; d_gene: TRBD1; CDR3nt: TGTGCCAGCTCACCTGGGACAGCGGAGCCCCAGCATTTT; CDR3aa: CASSPGTAEPQHF
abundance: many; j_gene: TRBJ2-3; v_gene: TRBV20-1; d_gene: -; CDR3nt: TGCAGTGCTAGAGGATCCAGCGGCCCGCAGTATTTT; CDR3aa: CSARGSSGPQYF
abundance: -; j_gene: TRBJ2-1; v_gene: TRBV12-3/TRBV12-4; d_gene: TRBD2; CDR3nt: TGTGCCAGCAGTTTGTCCGCTAGCGGGAGGGGCGGTGAGCAGTTCTTC; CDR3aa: CASSLSASGRGGEQFF
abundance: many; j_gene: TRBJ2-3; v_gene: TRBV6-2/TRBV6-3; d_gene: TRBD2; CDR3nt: TGTGCCAGCAGTTCTGCTGGGGCTAGCGGCAGCACAGATACGCAGTATTTT; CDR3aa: CASSSAGASGSTDTQYF
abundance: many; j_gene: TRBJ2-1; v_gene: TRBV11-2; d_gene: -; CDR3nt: TGTGCCAGCAGCTTATCGAGCCAGGGAGGGCAGTTCTTC; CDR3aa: CASSLSSQGGQFF
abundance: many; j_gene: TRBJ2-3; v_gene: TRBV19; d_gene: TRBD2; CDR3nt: TGTGCCAGTAGTCCCGAGGGACTAGCAATAGATACGCAGTATTTT; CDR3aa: CASSPEGLAIDTQYF
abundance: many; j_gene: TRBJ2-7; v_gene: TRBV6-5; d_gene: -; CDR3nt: TGTGCCAGCAGTTACGGAGGGGGTGGCGAGCAGTACTTC; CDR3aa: CASSYGGGGEQYF
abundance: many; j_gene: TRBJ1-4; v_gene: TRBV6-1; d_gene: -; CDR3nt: TGTGCCAGCAGTGATACAGGGTTGGATGAAAAACTGTTTTTT; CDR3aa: CASSDTGLDEKLFF
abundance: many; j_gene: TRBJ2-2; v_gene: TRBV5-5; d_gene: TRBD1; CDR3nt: TGTGCCAGCCGGCGACAGGGCGGCGGGACCGGGGAGCTGTTTTTT; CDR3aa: CASRRQGGGTGELFF
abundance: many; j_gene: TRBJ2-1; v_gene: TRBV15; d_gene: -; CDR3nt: TGTGCCACCAGCAGAGATCGGCACAGGGTCTACAATGAGCAGTTCTTC; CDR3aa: CATSRDRHRVYNEQFF
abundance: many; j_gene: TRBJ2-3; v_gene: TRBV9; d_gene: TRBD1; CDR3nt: TGTGCCAGCAGCGTTGGGACAGGGACTAGCACAGATACGCAGTATTTT; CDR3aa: CASSVGTGTSTDTQYF
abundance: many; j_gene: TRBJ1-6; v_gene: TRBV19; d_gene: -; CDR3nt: TGTGCCAGTAGCCTGGGTGGGGAGGACTCACCCCTCCACTTT; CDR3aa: CASSLGGEDSPLHF
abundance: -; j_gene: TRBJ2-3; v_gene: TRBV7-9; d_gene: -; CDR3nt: TGTGCCAGCAGCCCACGGGGGCGGGACACAGATACGCAGTATTTT; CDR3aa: CASSPRGRDTDTQYF
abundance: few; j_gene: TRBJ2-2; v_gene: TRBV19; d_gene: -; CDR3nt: TGTGCCAGTAGTCGGAGGGCGAACACCGGGGAGCTGTTTTTT; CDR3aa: CASSRRANTGELFF
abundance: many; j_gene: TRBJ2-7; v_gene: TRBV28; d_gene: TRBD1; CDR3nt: TGTGCCAGCAGTTTAGGCAGGGGGTACCACGAGCAGTACTTC; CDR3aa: CASSLGRGYHEQYF
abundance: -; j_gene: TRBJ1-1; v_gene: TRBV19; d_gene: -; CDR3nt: TGTGCCACCACATCCGGGTTGTTTGGGAACACTGAAGCTTTCTTT; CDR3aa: CATTSGLFGNTEAFF
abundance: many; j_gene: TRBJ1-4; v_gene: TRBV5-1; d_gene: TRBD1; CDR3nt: TGCGCCAGCAGCTTGTCCGAGACAGGGGCTAATGAAAAACTGTTTTTT; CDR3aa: CASSLSETGANEKLFF
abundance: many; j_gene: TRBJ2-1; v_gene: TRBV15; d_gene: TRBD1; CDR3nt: TGTGCCACCAGCAGAGATTGGGGACAGGGTCTCGGATACAATGAGCAGTTCTTC; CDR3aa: CATSRDWGQGLGYNEQFF
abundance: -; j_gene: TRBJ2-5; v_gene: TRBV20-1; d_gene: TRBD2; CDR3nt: TGCAGTGCTAGAGAGACTAGCGTACAAGAGACCCAGTACTTC; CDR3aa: CSARETSVQETQYF
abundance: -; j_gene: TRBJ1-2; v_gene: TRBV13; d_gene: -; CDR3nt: TGTGCCAGCAACAAACAGGGAAGGGCTAACTATGGCTACACCTTC; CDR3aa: CASNKQGRANYGYTF
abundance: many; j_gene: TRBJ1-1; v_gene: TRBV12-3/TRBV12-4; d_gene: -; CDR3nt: TGTGCCAGCACCTTATCTGGGGTTCTGAACACTGAAGCTTTCTTT; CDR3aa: CASTLSGVLNTEAFF
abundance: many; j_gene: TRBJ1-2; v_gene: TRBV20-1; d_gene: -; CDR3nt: TGCAGTGCTAGGAAGGTGGGCTACTATGGCTACACCTTC; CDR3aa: CSARKVGYYGYTF
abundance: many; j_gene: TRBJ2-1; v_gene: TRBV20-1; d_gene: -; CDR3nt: TGCAGTGCTGCGGGGCGCTCCTACAATGAGCAGTTCTTC; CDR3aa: CSAAGRSYNEQFF
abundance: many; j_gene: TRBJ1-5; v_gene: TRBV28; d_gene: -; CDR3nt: TGTGCCAGCAGTTTACTGACAGCCAATCAGCCCCAGCATTTT; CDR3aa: CASSLLTANQPQHF
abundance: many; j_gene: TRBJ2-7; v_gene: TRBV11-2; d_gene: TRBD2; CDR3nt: TGTGCCAGCAGCATTAGCGGGGCGGGTTCTTACGAGCAGTACTTC; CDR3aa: CASSISGAGSYEQYF
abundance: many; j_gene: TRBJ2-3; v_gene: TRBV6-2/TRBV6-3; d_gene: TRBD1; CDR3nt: TGTGCCAGCAGCTTCGGACAGGGGAGGGCAGATACGCAGTATTTT; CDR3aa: CASSFGQGRADTQYF
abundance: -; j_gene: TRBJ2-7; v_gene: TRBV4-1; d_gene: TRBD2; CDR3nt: TGCGCCAGCAGCCAGGAGGGACTAGCAGGAACGGGCTACGAGCAGTACTTC; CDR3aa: CASSQEGLAGTGYEQYF
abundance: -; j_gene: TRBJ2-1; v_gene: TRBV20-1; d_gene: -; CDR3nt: TGCAGTGCTAGGGTCAGGGTTAATTCATATGAGCAGTTCTTC; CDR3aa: CSARVRVNSYEQFF
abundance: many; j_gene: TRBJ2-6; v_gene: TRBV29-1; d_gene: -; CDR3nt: TGCAGCGTTGAGGAATGGGCGGGCCAAAGGGGGAACGTCCTGACTTTC; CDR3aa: CSVEEWAGQRGNVLTF
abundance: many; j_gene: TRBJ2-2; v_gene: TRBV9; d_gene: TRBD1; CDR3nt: TGTGCCAGCAGCGGGGGACAGGGGACCGGGGAGCTGTTTTTT; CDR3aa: CASSGGQGTGELFF
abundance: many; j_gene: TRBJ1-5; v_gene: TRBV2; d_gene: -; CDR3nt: TGTGCCAGCAGTGACCAAAGATCTCAGCCCCAGCATTTT; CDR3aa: CASSDQRSQPQHF
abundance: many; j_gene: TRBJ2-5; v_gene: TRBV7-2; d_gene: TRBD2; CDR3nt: TGTGCCAGCAGCTTTTCCGGCGCGGGAGGGTACGAGACCCAGTACTTC; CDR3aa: CASSFSGAGGYETQYF
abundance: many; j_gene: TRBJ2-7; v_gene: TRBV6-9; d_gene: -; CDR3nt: TGTGCCAGCAGTTACGGGTACGGCTACGAGCAGTACTTC; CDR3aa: CASSYGYGYEQYF
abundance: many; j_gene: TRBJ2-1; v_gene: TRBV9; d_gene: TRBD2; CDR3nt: TGTGCCAGCAGCTCTAGCGGGATTTCCTACAATGAGCAGTTCTTC; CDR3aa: CASSSSGISYNEQFF
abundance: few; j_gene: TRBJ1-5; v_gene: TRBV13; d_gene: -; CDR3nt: TGTGCCAGCAGCGTCGAGATAAATCAGCCCCAGCATTTT; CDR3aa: CASSVEINQPQHF
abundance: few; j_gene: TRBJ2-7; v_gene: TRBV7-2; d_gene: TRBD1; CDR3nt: TGTGCCAGCAGCGACAGGGGAGGAAGCTACGAGCAGTACTTC; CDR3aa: CASSDRGGSYEQYF
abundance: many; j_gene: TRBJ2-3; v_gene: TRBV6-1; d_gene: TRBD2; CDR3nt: TGTGCCAGCAGTGTCGGGACTAGCGGGGGGGCCTTTCCAGATACGCAGTATTTT; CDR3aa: CASSVGTSGGAFPDTQYF
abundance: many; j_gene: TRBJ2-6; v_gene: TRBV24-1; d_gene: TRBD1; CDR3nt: TGTGCCACCAGTGCCCTCGGGACAGGGGGACCTGGGGCCAACGTCCTGACTTTC; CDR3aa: CATSALGTGGPGANVLTF
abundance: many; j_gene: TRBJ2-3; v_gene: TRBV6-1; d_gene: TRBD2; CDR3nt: TGTGCCAGCAGTGGCCAGGGACTAGCAGACACAGATACGCAGTATTTT; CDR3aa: CASSGQGLADTDTQYF